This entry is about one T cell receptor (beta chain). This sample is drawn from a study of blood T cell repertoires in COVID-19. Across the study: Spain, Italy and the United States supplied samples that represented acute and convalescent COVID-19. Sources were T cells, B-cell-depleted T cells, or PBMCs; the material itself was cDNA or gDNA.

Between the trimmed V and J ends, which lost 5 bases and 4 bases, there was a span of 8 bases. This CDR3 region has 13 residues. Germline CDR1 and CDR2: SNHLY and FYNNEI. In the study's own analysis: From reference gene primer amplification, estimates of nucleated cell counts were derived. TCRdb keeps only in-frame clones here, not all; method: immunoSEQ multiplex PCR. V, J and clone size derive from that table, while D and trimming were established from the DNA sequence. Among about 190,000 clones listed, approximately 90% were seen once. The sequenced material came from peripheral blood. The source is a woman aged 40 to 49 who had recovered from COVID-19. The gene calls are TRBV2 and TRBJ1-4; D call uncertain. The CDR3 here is CASSRTVNEKLFF. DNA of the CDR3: TGTGCCAGCAGTCGGACTGTTAATGAAAAACTGTTTTTT.